Listed here are 11 T cell receptor beta chains from one sample, sequenced in a study of metastatic and nonmetastatic thyroid tumors. TCRdb reanalyzed the PCR reads via MiXCR. This table has about 38,000 clones, 20% to 30% appearing once. The entire patient cohort was treatment-naive prior to thyroid surgery. Sequencing was performed on blood. Receptors were obtained from a female donor with papillary thyroid cancer or a benign thyroid nodule (not recorded which). Some clones in this sample may be carry-over from other donors' samples.

This clone was recorded at least ten times. The genes are TRBV20-1 and TRBJ2-5; the match to TRBD2 covers 13 bases. This CDR3 region has 15 residues. The V gene's germline CDR1 is DFQATT and CDR2 SNEGSKA (reference sequence). With V trimmed by 5 bases and J by 5 bases, 8 bases remained unmatched. CDR3 DNA sequence: TGCAGTGCTCCCGGACTAGCGGGAGAATGGGAGACCCAGTACTTC. It codes for CSAPGLAGEWETQYF.

This clone was seen only a few times. The chain links TRBV6-1 to TRBJ1-1; the D is unclear. The CDR3 runs to 14 residues. Germline CDR1 MNHNS, CDR2 SASEGT. The V end was cut by 4 bases, the J end by 1 base, with 10 bases between. The CDR3 sequence: CASSGWGANTEAFF. The CDR3 nucleotides are TGTGCCAGCAGTGGGTGGGGAGCGAACACTGAAGCTTTCTTT.

This clone was recorded a few times. The rearrangement uses TRBV28 and TRBJ2-6, with a possible D match to TRBD1 (6 bases). The germline V gene encodes CDR1 MDHEN and CDR2 SYDVKM. This CDR3 has 16 residues. V lost 3 bases and J 1 base, leaving 10 bases between the germline ends. As DNA, the CDR3 is TGTGCCAGCAGTTTCCAGACAGGTTCTGGGGCCAACGTCCTGACTTTC. Translating it yields CASSFQTGSGANVLTF.

At least ten counts were recorded for this clone. The chain combines TRBV4-1 with TRBJ2-1; a possible D gene is TRBD1 (5 bases). The V and J ends lost 4 bases and 0 bases respectively, with 16 bases between them. In germline, CDR1 is MGHRA, CDR2 YSYEKL. This CDR3 comprises 17 residues. CDR3 amino acids: CASSPNQGLYSYNEQFF. The CDR3 DNA sequence: TGCGCCAGCAGCCCGAATCAGGGCTTATACTCCTACAATGAGCAGTTCTTC.

There are many counts of this clone. The chain employs TRBV30 and TRBJ1-6, with D possibly matching TRBD1 (5 bases). The CDR3 is made up of 14 amino acids. Trimming pared 4 bases from V and 7 bases from J, leaving 14 bases between. Germline loops: CDR1 GTSNPN, CDR2 SVGIG (reference sequence). The chain's CDR3 is CAWNVGELNSPLHF. The CDR3 bases are TGTGCCTGGAATGTAGGGGAGTTAAATTCACCCCTCCACTTT.

The chain is built from TRBV2 and TRBJ1-1; D perhaps matches TRBD1 (5 bases). Trimming pared 7 bases from V and 4 bases from J, leaving 16 bases between. Germline assignment: CDR1 SNHLY and CDR2 FYNNEI. The CDR3 has 14 residues. The CDR3, as DNA: TGTGCCAGCATTCCCGGTCGGGGGGGCACTGAAGCTTTCTTT. Protein product: CASIPGRGGTEAFF.

This clone was picked up many times. Additional DNA sequences in this sample encode the identical CDR3. The rearrangement links TRBV20-1 to TRBJ2-4; TRBD1 agrees at 7 bases. Germline loops: CDR1 DFQATT, CDR2 SNEGSKA (reference sequence). The CDR3 sequence is 15 residues long. J gave up 0 bases and V 8 bases, and 10 bases lay outside the gene matches. CDR3 sequence (DNA): TGCAGTACCCACAGGGGTTTTCTAGCCAAAAACATTCAGTACTTC. This gives the protein CSTHRGFLAKNIQYF.

This clone came up many times. The chain employs TRBV19 and TRBJ1-2; tentatively, D is TRBD1 (5 bases). V lost 3 bases and J lost 7, with 9 bases in between. Germline V lookup: CDR1 LNHDA, CDR2 SQIVND (reference sequence). The CDR3 is made up of 12 amino acids. The CDR3 coding sequence is TGTGCCAGTAGTATGGGGGTAGGTGGCTACACCTTC. It encodes CASSMGVGGYTF.

This clone showed up just once. This chain connects TRBV7-3 to TRBJ1-3; 8 nucleotides match TRBD1. CDR1 is SGHTA, CDR2 FQGTGA, per germline. The V gene end was trimmed by 2 bases and the J gene end by 4 bases; junction bases not matched to a gene: 4. The CDR3 length is 15 residues. CDR3 amino acids: CASSLSGGYGNTIYF. For the CDR3, the DNA is TGTGCCAGCAGCTTATCAGGGGGCTACGGAAACACCATATATTTT.

The chain carries TRBV4-2 and TRBJ1-4; maybe TRBD1 (6 bases). CDR1 and CDR2 (germline): LGHNA, YNFKEQ. The CDR3 is 17 amino acids. The ends were cut back, 0 bases at V and 5 bases at J, with 16 bases in the middle. The CDR3 region has the DNA TGTGCCAGCAGCCAAGATGTGCAGGGGCTAGGAAATGAAAAACTGTTTTTT. It yields the protein CASSQDVQGLGNEKLFF.

The chain has TRBV11-2 and TRBJ2-1, with TRBD2 as a possible D gene (5 bases). Germline V gene data show CDR1 as SGHAT and CDR2 as FQNNGV. The ends were cut back, 5 bases at V and 9 bases at J, with 26 bases in the middle. The CDR3 extends over 17 amino acids. The CDR3 DNA reads as TGTGCCAGCAGCCTAATGGCTATCGGGTGGACTTCAGTTGAGCAGTTCTTC. Translating it yields CASSLMAIGWTSVEQFF.